This T cell receptor beta chain derives from a study of blood T cell repertoires in COVID-19. About the study: Researchers got acute and convalescent COVID-19 samples from the United States, Italy and Spain.

The method was immunoSEQ multiplex PCR; TCRdb's version includes in-frame clones alone and lacks a portion of them. The table records some 150,000 clones, less than 80% of them present only once. This CDR3 has 13 residues. The V gene lost 8 bases and the J gene lost 6 bases, with 19 bases spanning the gap. Germline V CDR1 and CDR2: SQVTM, ANQGSEA. The rearrangement joins TRBV29-1 to TRBJ1-1; D is possibly TRBD1 (5 bases). Sequenced sample: peripheral blood. The TCR originated in an elderly woman with active or convalescent COVID-19. The CDR3 DNA is TGCAGCCACTTTTCGCAGGGTAGTTCTGAAGCTTTCTTT. Its protein product is CSHFSQGSSEAFF.